Listed below are T cell receptor beta chains from one sample, sequenced in a study of blood T cells in healthy people across ages. TCRdb reprocessed the 5' RACE reads with MiXCR, giving one entry per CDR3 protein. The sample lists about 1.5 million distinct CDR3 sequences; 42% were seen once. The specimen sequenced was blood. The origin of the receptors is a woman under 30 in good health. CDR3s include the opening cysteine and the closing phenylalanine or tryptophan. Each record gives: J gene, V gene, D gene, CDR3 protein. A D gene is named only where the DNA matches it firmly.

>TRBJ2-4|TRBV2|-
CASMGVGERNIQYF
>TRBJ1-1|TRBV4-2|-
CASSQGLTGAFF
>TRBJ1-2|TRBV28|-
CASSLLLNYGYTF
>TRBJ2-1|TRBV3-1|TRBD2
CATSGISYNGQFF
>TRBJ2-5|TRBV12-3/TRBV12-4|-
CASSFALWDGTQYF
>TRBJ2-7|TRBV3-1|TRBD1
CASSQEDRGDESYEQYF
>TRBJ1-1|TRBV29-1|-
CSVGTCRAFF
>TRBJ1-1|TRBV29-1|-
CSVFLRLEAFF
>TRBJ2-7|TRBV21-1|-
CASSIGLAKAYEQYF
>TRBJ1-5|TRBV29-1|-
CSSPPVGNQPQHF
>TRBJ1-2|TRBV12-3/TRBV12-4|-
CASSLPGMDYGYTF
>TRBJ1-3|TRBV5-6|TRBD1
CASRLLTGHSGNTIYF
>TRBJ1-1|TRBV25-1|-
CASSPRNRFVGAFF
>TRBJ2-7|TRBV29-1|-
CSVAGTLSEQYF
>TRBJ2-3|TRBV6-6|-
CASSYSRAVKSTDTQYF
>TRBJ1-5|TRBV12-3/TRBV12-4|TRBD1
CASSLRTGGLSNQPQHF
>TRBJ1-1|TRBV7-2|-
CASSVQANTEAFF
>TRBJ2-1|TRBV4-1|-
CASSQEFTGIYNEQFF
>TRBJ2-1|TRBV12-3/TRBV12-4|-
CASSIPGNEQFF
>TRBJ2-7|TRBV14|-
CASSPGHNYEQYF
>TRBJ2-3|TRBV7-2|-
CASSLTETDTQYF
>TRBJ2-1|TRBV5-1|-
CASSLIADEETQFF
>TRBJ2-2|TRBV27|TRBD2
CASTSGGPGELFF
>TRBJ2-3|TRBV4-3|-
CASSTTQGISTDTQYF
>TRBJ2-1|TRBV20-1|-
CSAETSRGGQETQFF
>TRBJ2-2|TRBV7-9|-
CASSGSRVELFF
>TRBJ2-7|TRBV12-3/TRBV12-4|TRBD1
CASSTRGQASSYEQYF
>-|TRBV19|-
CASSTFGGRGEQYF
>TRBJ2-7|TRBV20-1|TRBD2
CSARTSETYEQYF
>TRBJ2-3|TRBV7-3|-
CAFDPGPREGIHTQYF
>TRBJ2-7|TRBV6-5|-
CASRNQGNEQYF
>TRBJ1-1|TRBV7-9|-
CASSLADREAFF
>TRBJ2-1|TRBV5-1|-
CASSWAGSTYNEQFF
>TRBJ2-1|TRBV7-2|TRBD2
CASSLGAGTGSFEQFF
>TRBJ2-2|TRBV12-3/TRBV12-4|TRBD2
CASKPGLATNTGELFF
>-|TRBV15|-
CATKQIDLGVEQYF
>TRBJ2-7|TRBV4-2|-
CASSQVGYRERSSYEQYF
>TRBJ2-5|TRBV3-1|-
CASSQGPGDPETQYF
>TRBJ2-7|TRBV7-2|TRBD1
CASSGGDRYYNEQYF
>TRBJ1-2|TRBV4-3|-
CASSQQGFGYTF
>TRBJ2-5|TRBV27|-
CASSFAADETQYF
>TRBJ1-2|TRBV29-1|TRBD1
CSVGVRTGGLGSYGYTF
>TRBJ1-4|TRBV28|-
CASSLIGPTNEKLFF
>TRBJ1-3|TRBV12-3/TRBV12-4|TRBD1
CASSSRQGAGNTIYF
>TRBJ2-3|TRBV6-6|TRBD2
CASSRIRGGGDTDTQYF
>TRBJ2-1|TRBV25-1|TRBD2
CASSTPTSGDNEQFF
>TRBJ2-1|TRBV29-1|TRBD2
CSVDSSGGFGEQFF
>-|TRBV4-2|TRBD2
CASSQGTSATYEQYF
>TRBJ2-3|TRBV6-2/TRBV6-3|TRBD2
CASSYAREEYTDTQYF
>TRBJ2-3|TRBV7-2|TRBD2
CDSSLLGGSADTQYF
>TRBJ2-7|TRBV20-1|-
CSASSSRDYEQYF
>TRBJ2-1|TRBV7-3|-
CASSLYAYNEQFF
>TRBJ1-2|TRBV7-9|-
CATGSRTYGYTF